The entry below gives a single T cell receptor beta chain sequence along with its context. The target antigen is unknown. Repertoires were generated with immunoSEQ multiplex PCR, while TCRdb's copy carries only in-frame clones and drops some. The sample consists of approximately 45,000 clones, approximately 86% of them appearing once. Germline V gene data show CDR1 as LGHNA and CDR2 as YSLEER. Trimming left V 0 bases short and J 1 base short, with 16 bases between. The length of the CDR3 is 17 residues. This sample was taken from a study of OX40 agonist ivuxolimab in advanced cancers. Overall study context: Patients received ivuxolimab, an intravenous treatment, every 2 weeks at 0.01 to 10 mg/kg.

General observations from the study: CD4+ T cells averaged fewer expanded clones than CD8+ T cells. The antigens recognized by the expanded peripheral T cells, that is their antigen specificity, were not determined.

The receptor comes from an adult with an advanced solid tumor such as melanoma, head and neck, liver or kidney cancer. V is TRBV4-3 and J is TRBJ2-7, with TRBD2 as a possible D gene (5 bases). This sample comprised CD4+ or CD8+ T cells sorted from blood, obtained in a trial of the OX40 agonist ivuxolimab. CDR3 nucleotides: TGCGCCAGCAGCCAAGATTCAGCCGGGGTCTTATCCTACGAGCAGTACTTC. This sequence encodes CASSQDSAGVLSYEQYF.